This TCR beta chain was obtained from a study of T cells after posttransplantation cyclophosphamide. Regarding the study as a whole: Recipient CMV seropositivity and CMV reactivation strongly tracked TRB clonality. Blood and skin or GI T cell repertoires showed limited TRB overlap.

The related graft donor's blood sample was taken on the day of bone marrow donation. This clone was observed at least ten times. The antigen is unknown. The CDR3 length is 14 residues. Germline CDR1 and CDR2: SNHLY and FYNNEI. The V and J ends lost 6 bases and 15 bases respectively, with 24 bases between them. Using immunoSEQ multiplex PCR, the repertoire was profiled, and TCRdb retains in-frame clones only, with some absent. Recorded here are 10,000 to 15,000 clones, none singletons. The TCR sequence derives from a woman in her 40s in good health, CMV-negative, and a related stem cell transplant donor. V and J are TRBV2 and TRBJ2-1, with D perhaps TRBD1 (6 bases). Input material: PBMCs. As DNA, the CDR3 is TGTGCCAGCAGGGGAGTTCGGACAGTTCTCTTTCCGTTCTTC. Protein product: CASRGVRTVLFPFF.